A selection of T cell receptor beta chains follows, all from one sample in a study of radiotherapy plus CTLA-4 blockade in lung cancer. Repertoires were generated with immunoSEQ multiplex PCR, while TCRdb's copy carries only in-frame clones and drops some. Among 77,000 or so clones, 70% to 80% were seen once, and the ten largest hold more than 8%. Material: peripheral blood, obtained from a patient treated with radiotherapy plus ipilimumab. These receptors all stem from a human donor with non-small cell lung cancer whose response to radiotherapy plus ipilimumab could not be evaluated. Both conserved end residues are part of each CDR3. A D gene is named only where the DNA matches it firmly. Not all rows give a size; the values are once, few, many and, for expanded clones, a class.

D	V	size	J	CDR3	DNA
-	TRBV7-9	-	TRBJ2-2	CASSLARGDFLNTGELFF	TGTGCCAGCAGCTTAGCCAGGGGGGACTTCTTGAACACCGGGGAGCTGTTTTTT
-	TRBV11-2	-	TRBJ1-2	CASSSTGTYGYTF	TGTGCCAGCAGCTCGACAGGAACCTATGGCTACACCTTC
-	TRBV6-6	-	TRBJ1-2	CASSPQGSHGYTF	TGTGCCAGCAGCCCACAGGGAAGCCATGGCTACACCTTC
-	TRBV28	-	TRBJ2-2	CASSLGTGGGGELFF	TGTGCCAGCAGTTTAGGCACCGGGGGAGGCGGGGAGCTGTTTTTT
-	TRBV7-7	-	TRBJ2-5	CASSARLGGETQYF	TGTGCCAGCAGCGCCCGACTAGGAGGGGAGACCCAGTACTTC
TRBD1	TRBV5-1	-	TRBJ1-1	CASSQTGDTEAFF	TGCGCCAGCAGCCAGACAGGGGACACTGAAGCTTTCTTT
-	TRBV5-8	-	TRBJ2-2	CASSRRQYTGELFF	TGTGCCAGCAGCCGTCGACAGTACACCGGGGAGCTGTTTTTT
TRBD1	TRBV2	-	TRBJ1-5	CASSAGQGGQPQHF	TGTGCCAGCAGTGCCGGACAGGGAGGTCAGCCCCAGCATTTT
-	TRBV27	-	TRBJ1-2	CASSLQLTGGYTF	TGTGCCAGCAGTTTACAGCTAACGGGAGGCTACACCTTC
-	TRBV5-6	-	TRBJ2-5	CASSLVELLREQYF	TGTGCCAGCAGCTTGGTAGAACTACTACGTGAGCAGTACTTC
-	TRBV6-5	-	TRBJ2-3	CASSYSSGQLTDTQYF	TGTGCCAGCAGTTACTCGTCCGGACAACTCACAGATACGCAGTATTTT
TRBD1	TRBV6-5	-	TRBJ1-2	CASSRGTGGNYGYTF	TGTGCCAGCAGCCGAGGGACAGGGGGTAACTATGGCTACACCTTC
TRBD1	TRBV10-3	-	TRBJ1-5	CASSRDRDNQPQHF	TGTGCCAGCTCGCGGGACAGAGACAATCAGCCCCAGCATTTT
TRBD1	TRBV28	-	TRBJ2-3	CASSLDRVFPDTQYF	TGTGCCAGCAGTTTGGACAGGGTGTTTCCAGATACGCAGTATTTT
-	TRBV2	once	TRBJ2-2	CASSEGQGWAGELFF	TGTGCCAGCAGTGAAGGGCAGGGATGGGCCGGGGAGCTGTTTTTT
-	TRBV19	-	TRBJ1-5	CASKKWGDSNQPQHF	TGTGCCAGTAAAAAATGGGGGGACAGCAATCAGCCCCAGCATTTT
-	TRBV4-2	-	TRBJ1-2	CASSQVGEGYGYTF	TGTGCCAGCAGCCAAGTTGGGGAGGGCTATGGCTACACCTTC
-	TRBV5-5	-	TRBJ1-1	CASSSVYTEAFF	TGTGCCAGCAGCTCGGTTTACACTGAAGCTTTCTTT
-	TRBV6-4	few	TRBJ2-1	CASRAQGAAYNEQFF	TGTGCCAGCAGGGCACAGGGAGCGGCCTACAATGAGCAGTTCTTC
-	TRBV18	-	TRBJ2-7	CASSPITGQSSYEQYF	TGTGCCAGCTCACCAATTACAGGGCAAAGCTCCTACGAGCAGTACTTC
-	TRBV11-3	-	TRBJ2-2	CASSLRGQLGAGELFF	TGTGCCAGCAGCTTACGCGGACAATTAGGAGCCGGGGAGCTGTTTTTT
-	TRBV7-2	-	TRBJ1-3	CASSSPPGTLGDTIYF	TGTGCCAGCAGCTCACCCCCCGGGACATTAGGGGACACCATATATTTT
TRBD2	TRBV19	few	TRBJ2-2	CASSQGLAGIINTGELFF	TGTGCCAGTAGTCAAGGACTAGCGGGGATTATCAACACCGGGGAGCTGTTTTTT
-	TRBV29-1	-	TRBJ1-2	CSVEDSTGHDYGYTF	TGCAGCGTTGAAGATAGTACAGGCCACGACTATGGCTACACCTTC
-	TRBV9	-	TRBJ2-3	CASSSEALDTQYF	TGTGCCAGCAGCAGCGAGGCACTGGATACGCAGTATTTT